These 24 T cell receptor beta chains were sequenced from one sample in a study of blood T cell repertoires in COVID-19. The table came from immunoSEQ multiplex PCR; TCRdb's copy has only in-frame clones and leaves some out. The table lists almost 200,000 clones, about 86% of them singletons. Material for sequencing was peripheral blood. All receptors come from a woman in her 70s with acute or convalescent COVID-19.

The V call is TRBV5-1, the J call TRBJ2-5, with D uncertain. The CDR3 covers 14 residues. The V gene's germline CDR1 is SGHRS and CDR2 YFSETQ. V lost 6 bases and J lost 2, with 14 bases in between. The CDR3 is CASKMVGSQETQYF. CDR3 nucleotides: TGCGCCAGCAAGATGGTGGGCAGTCAAGAGACCCAGTACTTC.

This clone was detected a few times. DNA of the CDR3: TGTGCCAGCAGAGCTAGCGGCGAGCAGTTCTTC. This sequence encodes CASRASGEQFF. The J gene is TRBJ2-1, the V gene TRBV2; TRBD2 matches 7 bases. Unmatched junction bases numbered 3, after V lost 6 bases and J lost 10 bases. Germline V CDR1 and CDR2: SNHLY, FYNNEI. The CDR3 has 11 residues.

The chain couples TRBV4-1 to TRBJ2-7; the match to TRBD2 covers 15 bases. V shed 5 bases, J shed 3 bases, and the junction held 11 bases outside the gene matches. Germline V gene lookup returns CDR1 MGHRA and CDR2 YSYEKL. This CDR3 has 18 residues. The CDR3 spells CASSKGTSGGTLYYEQYF. The DNA for the CDR3 is TGCGCCAGCAGCAAGGGGACTAGCGGGGGGACCCTATACTACGAGCAGTACTTC.

The rearrangement joins TRBV24-1 to TRBJ2-7; a weak D match, TRBD1 (5 bases). Germline lookup yields CDR1 KGHDR and CDR2 SFDVKD. V lost 4 bases, J lost 7 bases, and 10 bases lay in between. This CDR3 comprises 12 residues. CDR3 protein: CATSDRQLEQYF. CDR3 sequence (DNA): TGTGCCACCAGTGACCGACAGCTTGAGCAGTACTTC.

The chain employs TRBV19 and TRBJ2-1; 10 bases fit TRBD2. The CDR3 runs 15 residues. The germline gives CDR1 LNHDA, CDR2 SQIVND (reference sequence). V trimming: 2 bases; J trimming: 7 bases; junction bases outside the gene matches: 5. Here the CDR3 DNA reads TGTGCCAGTAGTATACAAGCGGGGGGGCGGAATGAGCAGTTCTTC. Encoded protein: CASSIQAGGRNEQFF. The entire variable domain, with the rest obtained from reference TRBV19 and TRBJ2-1, is as follows: DGGITQSPKYLFRKEGQNVTLSCEQNLNHDAMYWYRQDPGQGLRLIYYSQIVNDFQKGDIAEGYSVSREKKESFPLTVTSAQKNPTAFYLCASSIQAGGRNEQFFGPGTRLTVL.

The chain has TRBV7-8 and TRBJ1-1; TRBD1 matches 11 bases. Trimming cost V 5 bases and J 2 bases; bases outside gene matches: 1. The germline CDR1 and CDR2 sequences are SGHVS and FQNEAQ. The CDR3 runs to 14 residues. The CDR3 sequence: CASSRTGGNTEAFF. The DNA of the CDR3 is TGTGCCAGCAGCCGGACAGGGGGCAACACTGAAGCTTTCTTT.

The chain employs TRBV4-1 and TRBJ1-2, with D perhaps matching TRBD1 (6 bases). CDR3 length: 16 residues. V lost 1 base and J lost 1, with 13 bases in between. Germline-derived CDR1 and CDR2 are MGHRA and YSYEKL. CDR3 in DNA: TGCGCCAGCAGCCAAGTTGGTGCAGGGGATAACTATGGCTACACCTTC. Its protein product is CASSQVGAGDNYGYTF.

V gene TRBV6-2 or TRBV6-3 combines with J gene TRBJ2-7; 9 nucleotides line up with TRBD2. This CDR3 has 16 amino acids. V shed 2 bases and J 3 bases; nucleotides not matched to a gene: 8. The V gene's germline CDR1 is MNHEY and CDR2 SVGEGT. The CDR3 spells CASSYTAGGWIYEQYF. The DNA for the CDR3 is TGTGCCAGCAGTTACACAGCGGGAGGCTGGATCTACGAGCAGTACTTC.

This sequence joins TRBV7-8 and TRBJ1-1, with D hard to call. The V end lost 1 base, the J end lost 3 bases, and 6 bases lay between the germline ends. The V gene's germline CDR1 is SGHVS and CDR2 FQNEAQ. This CDR3 region has 13 residues. As DNA, the CDR3 is TGTGCCAGCAGCTTAGTGCGGTACACTGAAGCTTTCTTT. Translation: CASSLVRYTEAFF.

This clone was observed a single time. The genes are TRBV28 and TRBJ2-7, with a tentative D call TRBD1 (5 bases). The CDR3 is 12 residues long. Germline CDR1 and CDR2: MDHEN and SYDVKM. The ends were cut back, 5 bases at V and 2 bases at J, with 7 bases in the middle. The CDR3 spells CASSTGPYEQYF. The CDR3 DNA follows: TGTGCCAGCAGTACAGGCCCCTACGAGCAGTACTTC.

The rearrangement links TRBV5-1 to TRBJ2-5; 8 nucleotides align to TRBD2. CDR3 size: 13 residues. The V gene's germline CDR1 is SGHRS and CDR2 YFSETQ. With V trimmed by 4 bases and J by 6 bases, 5 bases remained unmatched. The CDR3 sequence: CASSPGLAQTQYF. The CDR3 bases are TGCGCCAGCAGCCCCGGACTAGCACAGACCCAGTACTTC.

The chain joins TRBV6-5 to TRBJ2-7, with 13 bases aligning to TRBD2. The V segment lost 11 bases and the J segment 4 bases; nucleotides outside the gene matches: 5. Germline values: CDR1 MNHEY, CDR2 SVGAGI. This CDR3 has 13 amino acids. The CDR3, as DNA: TGTGCCTCCCGGACTAGCGGGAGTTACGAGCAGTACTTC. As protein: CASRTSGSYEQYF.

The gene calls are TRBV28 and TRBJ1-3, with D possibly TRBD1 on 5 matching bases. The CDR3 length is 14 residues. V was trimmed by 4 bases and J by 4 bases, leaving 11 bases between them. From germline, CDR1 is MDHEN and CDR2 SYDVKM. The CDR3 nucleotides read TGTGCCAGCAGTTATAGGCAGGGCGGAAACACCATATATTTT. Translated, it gives CASSYRQGGNTIYF.

V is TRBV5-1 and J is TRBJ2-3, with 8 bases lining up with TRBD1. V lost 3 bases to trimming and J lost 0 bases; unmatched junction nucleotides: 6. Germline lookup yields CDR1 SGHRS and CDR2 YFSETQ. This CDR3 spans 16 amino acids. CDR3 region: CASSYGTGTSTDTQYF. Here the CDR3 DNA reads TGCGCCAGCAGCTATGGGACAGGAACTAGCACAGATACGCAGTATTTT.

The CDR3 reads CASSLKNAGAREAFF. DNA for the CDR3: TGTGCCAGCAGCCTAAAAAATGCGGGGGCTCGGGAAGCTTTCTTT. This chain joins TRBV7-9 and TRBJ1-1; D is possibly TRBD1 (6 bases). Trimming cost V 5 bases and J 8 bases, with 21 bases left between them. Germline CDR1 SEHNR, CDR2 FQNEAQ (reference sequence). The CDR3 totals 15 residues.

The chain recombines TRBV7-2 with TRBJ1-1; D is possibly TRBD1 (5 bases). The germline gives CDR1 SGHTA, CDR2 FQGNSA. Trimming took 0 bases from V and 0 from J, leaving 5 bases between them. CDR3 size: 14 residues. The CDR3 sequence is CASSLAGVNTEAFF. DNA of the CDR3: TGTGCCAGCAGCTTAGCAGGGGTGAACACTGAAGCTTTCTTT.

This clone has a handful of counts. The chain is built from TRBV28 and TRBJ2-7; 8 nucleotides agree with TRBD1. The germline V gene has CDR1 MDHEN and CDR2 SYDVKM. Trimming removed 2 bases from V and 5 bases from J; junction bases left unmatched: 14. CDR3 length: 17 amino acids. The CDR3 DNA sequence: TGTGCCAGCAGTTTAATCGGTTTATCGGACAGGGCCAACGAGCAGTACTTC. This sequence encodes CASSLIGLSDRANEQYF. Full variable domain (missing parts from reference TRBV28 and TRBJ2-7): DVKVTQSSRYLVKRTGEKVFLECVQDMDHENMFWYRQDPGLGLRLIYFSYDVKMKEKGDIPEGYSVSREKKERFSLILESASTNQTSMYLCASSLIGLSDRANEQYFGPGTRLTVT.

The chain joins TRBV12-3 or TRBV12-4 to TRBJ2-7; no firm D call. This CDR3 has 12 amino acids. V shed 4 bases and J shed 4 bases, with 8 bases lying between them. CDR3 nucleotides: TGTGCCAGCAGTTATACACGATACGAGCAGTACTTC. This gives the protein CASSYTRYEQYF.

This rearrangement joins TRBV11-3 to TRBJ2-7; D call uncertain. Trimming removed 1 base from V and 0 bases from J, with 7 bases in between. CDR1 and CDR2 (germline): SGHNT, YENEEA. The length of the CDR3 is 14 residues. The CDR3 DNA follows: TGTGCCAGCAGCTTAGCAAGCAACTCCTACGAGCAGTACTTC. Protein sequence: CASSLASNSYEQYF.

This chain connects TRBV19 to TRBJ1-2; D might be TRBD1 (6 bases). This CDR3 is built from 12 residues. Trimming took 9 bases from V and 8 from J, leaving 16 bases between them. Germline CDR1 is LNHDA and CDR2 is SQIVND (reference sequence). CDR3: CASEQGTWGYTF. The CDR3 DNA sequence: TGTGCCAGCGAACAGGGTACTTGGGGCTACACCTTC.

The chain uses TRBV24-1 and TRBJ1-6; 7 bases fit TRBD1. Trimming cost V 5 bases and J 11 bases; bases outside gene matches: 5. CDR1 is KGHDR and CDR2 is SFDVKD in the germline V gene. The CDR3 loop spans 13 amino acids. CDR3 nucleotides: TGTGCCACCAGTGTCCAGGGGGTGACACCCCTCCACTTT. This encodes CATSVQGVTPLHF.

The rearrangement uses TRBV3-1 (or the pseudogene TRBV3-2) and TRBJ2-2; the match to TRBD2 covers 11 bases. The CDR3 contains 16 residues. In germline, CDR1 is LGHDT, CDR2 YNNKEL (reference sequence). V was clipped by 2 bases and J by 3 bases; unmatched bases: 2. The CDR3 bases are TGTGCCAGCAGCCAACCTAGCGGGAGGTACACCGGGGAGCTGTTTTTT. Its translation is CASSQPSGRYTGELFF.

This clone was seen a handful of times. The chain uses TRBV5-6 and TRBJ2-2; D is unclear. Germline lookup yields CDR1 SGHDT and CDR2 YYEEEE. The V and J ends lost 4 bases and 2 bases respectively, with 6 bases between them. The CDR3 sequence is 13 residues long. The CDR3 DNA is TGTGCCAGCAGCCCATTCAACACCGGGGAGCTGTTTTTT. Its translation is CASSPFNTGELFF.

This clone was counted only a few times. The CDR3 region has the DNA TGTGCCAGTTTGAGGACAGGGGGCTCCTACGAGCAGTACTTC. This translates into CASLRTGGSYEQYF. The chain links TRBV2 to TRBJ2-7, with 10 bases matching TRBD1. This CDR3 has 14 amino acids. Germline V gene lookup returns CDR1 SNHLY and CDR2 FYNNEI. V lost 9 bases, J lost 0 bases, and 5 bases stayed unmatched.